These 31 T cell receptor beta chains originate from one sample sequenced in a study of blood T cell repertoires in COVID-19. Assay: immunoSEQ multiplex PCR; the TCRdb copy retains only in-frame clones and omits some. Altogether around 200,000 clones are present, around 80% being singletons, with the ten largest covering less than 7%. The specimen sequenced was peripheral blood. The receptors come from a woman in her seventies with acute or convalescent COVID-19.

This chain links TRBV18 with TRBJ1-2; D not resolved. Deletions cut 3 bases from V and 0 bases from J, with 11 bases between. There are 15 residues in the CDR3. Germline lookup yields CDR1 KGHSH and CDR2 LQKENI. CDR3 sequence (DNA): TGTGCCAGCTCACCTCAGACATCTACTAACTATGGCTACACCTTC. Translated, it gives CASSPQTSTNYGYTF. Together with reference TRBV18 and TRBJ1-2, the CDR3 gives the full variable domain: NAGVMQNPRHLVRRRGQEARLRCSPMKGHSHVYWYRQLPEEGLKFMVYLQKENIIDESGMPKERFSAEFPKEGPSILRIQQVVRGDSAAYFCASSPQTSTNYGYTFGSGTRLTVV.

This clone was detected once. This chain joins TRBV28 and TRBJ1-2, with D perhaps matching TRBD1 (5 bases). Trimming cost V 8 bases and J 5 bases, with 15 bases left between them. In germline, CDR1 is MDHEN, CDR2 SYDVKM. The CDR3 runs 13 residues. The CDR3 loop is CASWGRTFYGYTF. Written as DNA, the CDR3 is TGTGCCAGCTGGGGCAGGACGTTTTATGGCTACACCTTC.

The chain is built from TRBV15 and TRBJ2-7; TRBD2 might be the D (5 bases). V was clipped by 1 base and J by 3 bases, with 7 bases between them. Germline V CDR1 and CDR2: LNHNV, YYDKDF (reference sequence). The CDR3 runs to 13 residues. The CDR3 region has the DNA TGTGCCACCAGCAGAGCCCGGGACTACGAGCAGTACTTC. It specifies CATSRARDYEQYF.

The count of this clone is one. The gene calls are TRBV4-1 and TRBJ2-5; 9 bases are a match to TRBD2. The CDR3 has 16 residues. V gave up 5 bases and J gave up 3 bases; unmatched junction bases: 10. Germline lookup yields CDR1 MGHRA and CDR2 YSYEKL. The CDR3 loop reads CASSSGIAGVKETQYF. CDR3 DNA sequence: TGCGCCAGCAGCTCTGGGATAGCGGGAGTCAAAGAGACCCAGTACTTC.

This clone came up once. An end of the junction differs from the germline gene, which may be a read error. The chain links TRBV28 to TRBJ1-3; 9 nucleotides agree with TRBD1. CDR1 is MDHEN and CDR2 is SYDVKM in the germline V gene. The CDR3 runs 14 residues. The CDR3 DNA reads as TGTGCCAGCAAGTTGGGACAGGGTGGAGACACCATATATTTT. Protein: CASKLGQGGDTIYF.

The rearrangement uses TRBV2 and TRBJ1-1; the match to TRBD1 covers 7 bases. The CDR3 consists of 12 residues. Germline V lookup: CDR1 SNHLY, CDR2 FYNNEI. V shed 10 bases and J 3 bases; nucleotides not matched to a gene: 5. The CDR3 protein is CATGQAYTEAFF. The CDR3 bases are TGTGCCACCGGACAGGCTTACACTGAAGCTTTCTTT.

The rearrangement uses TRBV28 and TRBJ1-1; D perhaps matches TRBD1 (5 bases). V lost 1 base and J 7 bases, leaving 10 bases between the germline ends. The CDR3 is 13 amino acids. CDR1 and CDR2 (germline): MDHEN, SYDVKM. CDR3 amino acids: CASSLSQADEAFF. Written as DNA, the CDR3 is TGTGCCAGCAGTTTATCACAGGCCGATGAAGCTTTCTTT.

V is TRBV28 and J is TRBJ2-5; D may be TRBD2 (5 bases). V was clipped by 7 bases and J by 4 bases, with 25 bases between them. The CDR3 has 17 amino acids. Germline V gene sequence: CDR1 MDHEN, CDR2 SYDVKM. The CDR3 here is CASILLGGPSIGETQYF. CDR3 bases: TGTGCCAGCATCCTACTAGGCGGCCCCTCAATAGGAGAGACCCAGTACTTC.

The chain combines TRBV7-7 with TRBJ1-4, with 9 nucleotides matching TRBD1. With 3 bases clipped from V and 8 bases from J, the junction kept 4 bases outside the gene matches. The CDR3 runs 14 residues. Germline values: CDR1 SSHAT, CDR2 FNYEAQ (reference sequence). CDR3 sequence (DNA): TGTGCCAGCAGCTTGACTACAGGGGGCGAAAAACTGTTTTTT. As protein: CASSLTTGGEKLFF.

This clone was seen a handful of times. The chain carries TRBV7-3 and TRBJ1-3; D call uncertain. V was pared by 5 bases and J by 3 bases, with 5 bases between. Germline assignment: CDR1 SGHTA and CDR2 FQGTGA. The CDR3 has 12 residues. This CDR3 reads CASSPGGNTIYF. The CDR3, as DNA: TGTGCCAGCAGCCCGGGTGGAAACACCATATATTTT.

The chain has TRBV29-1 and TRBJ2-1; 9 positions match TRBD2. The ends lost 8 bases at V and 4 bases at J; junction bases unmatched: 9. This CDR3 is 14 amino acids long. Germline CDR1 SQVTM, CDR2 ANQGSEA. CDR3 coding DNA: TGCAGCACGGGGGGGCTAGCGGGGTACAATGAGCAGTTCTTC. Translated: CSTGGLAGYNEQFF.

The rearrangement joins TRBV28 to TRBJ2-7, with 7 bases that match TRBD1. Trimming removed 2 bases from V and 3 bases from J; junction bases left unmatched: 7. Germline assignment: CDR1 MDHEN and CDR2 SYDVKM. The CDR3 has 15 residues. The CDR3 bases are TGTGCCAGCAGTTTACAGGGGGTAGCAAGCTACGAGCAGTACTTC. Protein: CASSLQGVASYEQYF.

The chain joins TRBV3-1 (or the pseudogene TRBV3-2) to TRBJ1-6; a possible D gene is TRBD1 (5 bases). The CDR3 has 15 amino acids. Trimming removed 1 base from V and 6 bases from J, with 10 bases in between. CDR1 is LGHDT and CDR2 is YNNKEL in the germline V gene (reference sequence). CDR3 residues: CASSQAGGGNSPLHF. DNA for the CDR3: TGTGCCAGCAGCCAAGCGGGCGGGGGTAATTCACCCCTCCACTTT.

The chain couples TRBV10-3 to TRBJ1-5; no reliable D call. In germline, CDR1 is ENHRY, CDR2 SYGVKD. The CDR3 contains 14 residues. V dropped 2 bases and J dropped 4 bases, with 9 bases sitting between them. CDR3 bases: TGTGCCATCAGTGAGATAGAGACAAATCAGCCCCAGCATTTT. This translates into CAISEIETNQPQHF.

This clone was seen a single time. This chain links TRBV27 with TRBJ1-6; D not certain. CDR3 length equals 13 residues. Germline V gene data show CDR1 as MNHEY and CDR2 as SMNVEV (reference sequence). With 6 bases removed from V and 7 bases from J, the gap between germline ends came to 10 bases. In DNA form, the CDR3 reads TGTGCCAGCAGGAGGATAGGAAATTCACCCCTCCACTTT. It translates to CASRRIGNSPLHF.

The chain carries TRBV7-2 and TRBJ2-3; TRBD2 matches 8 bases. CDR1 is SGHTA, CDR2 FQGNSA, per germline. V gave up 2 bases and J gave up 4 bases; unmatched junction bases: 2. This CDR3 region has 14 residues. The CDR3 DNA reads as TGTGCCAGCAGCTTATACGGGGGGGCAGATACGCAGTATTTT. Its protein is CASSLYGGADTQYF.

The chain employs TRBV27 and TRBJ1-2; D unresolved. From germline, CDR1 is MNHEY and CDR2 SMNVEV (reference sequence). V gave up 1 base and J gave up 2 bases, with 5 bases separating them. This CDR3 comprises 13 residues. This CDR3 reads CASSLFQNYGYTF. The CDR3 bases are TGTGCCAGCAGTTTATTCCAAAACTATGGCTACACCTTC.

V usage is TRBV29-1 and J usage is TRBJ2-2; 7 bases are shared with TRBD2. V lost 3 bases and J lost 4; bases outside the gene matches: 8. This CDR3 has 15 residues. Germline-derived CDR1 and CDR2 are SQVTM and ANQGSEA. CDR3 residues: CSVEWAGRGTGELFF. CDR3 coding DNA: TGCAGCGTTGAGTGGGCAGGGAGGGGCACCGGGGAGCTGTTTTTT.

The chain carries TRBV5-1 and TRBJ2-7; 12 nucleotides agree with TRBD2. V was clipped by 5 bases and J by 5 bases; unmatched bases: 11. The CDR3 is made up of 16 amino acids. CDR1 is SGHRS and CDR2 is YFSETQ in the germline V gene. The CDR3 DNA reads as TGCGCCAGCAGAATCGGGCTAGCGGGAGGGCTCGACGAGCAGTACTTC. Translating gives CASRIGLAGGLDEQYF.

This clone showed up just once. V usage is TRBV5-5 and J usage is TRBJ2-1; 13 nucleotides line up with TRBD2. The CDR3 length is 16 residues. V lost 2 bases to trimming and J lost 5 bases; unmatched junction nucleotides: 4. Germline assignment: CDR1 SGHKS and CDR2 YYEKEE (reference sequence). The CDR3 DNA reads as TGTGCCAGCAGCTTACGAGGACTAGCGGGAGACAATGAGCAGTTCTTC. Translation gives CASSLRGLAGDNEQFF.

The rearrangement links TRBV5-1 to TRBJ1-1, with 7 bases that match TRBD1. The J segment lost 0 bases and the V segment lost 4 bases, leaving 6 bases of the junction unmatched. CDR1 and CDR2 from the germline V gene are SGHRS and YFSETQ. This CDR3 spans 15 amino acids. The CDR3 spells CASSSTGDMNTEAFF. In DNA form, the CDR3 reads TGCGCCAGCAGCAGCACAGGGGACATGAACACTGAAGCTTTCTTT.

The genes are TRBV3-1 (or the pseudogene TRBV3-2) and TRBJ1-1; 7 positions agree with TRBD1. The ends lost 7 bases at V and 5 bases at J; junction bases unmatched: 7. The CDR3 runs to 13 residues. Germline V gene data show CDR1 as LGHDT and CDR2 as YNNKEL (reference sequence). The CDR3 sequence: CASTHRGGTEAFF. The CDR3 DNA reads as TGTGCCAGCACCCACAGGGGAGGGACTGAAGCTTTCTTT.

This clone was recorded once. J is TRBJ1-2 and V is TRBV19, with D maybe TRBD1 (6 bases). CDR3 length equals 14 residues. Trimming removed 0 bases from V and 5 bases from J, with 10 bases in between. In germline, CDR1 is LNHDA, CDR2 SQIVND (reference sequence). The CDR3 is CASSIDRTGYGYTF. The CDR3 bases are TGTGCCAGTAGTATAGATCGAACAGGGTATGGCTACACCTTC.

The gene calls are TRBV6-6 and TRBJ1-2, with TRBD1 matching 8 bases. The CDR3 runs to 16 residues. Germline trimming cut 1 base from V and 4 bases from J; bases unmatched to any gene: 8. Germline V CDR1 and CDR2: MNHNY, SVGAGI (reference sequence). The CDR3 nucleotides read TGTGCCAGCAGTTACTTGGTTGACAGGGGACGCTATGGCTACACCTTC. Translated: CASSYLVDRGRYGYTF.

This sequence joins TRBV18 and TRBJ2-7; TRBD1 matches 12 bases. Germline V CDR1 and CDR2: KGHSH, LQKENI. This CDR3 comprises 14 residues. V lost 6 bases to trimming and J lost 7 bases; unmatched junction nucleotides: 7. CDR3 DNA sequence: TGTGCCAGCTCGCTCGGGACAGGGGGCCGGGAGCAGTACTTC. Its translation: CASSLGTGGREQYF.

This clone was seen a few times. The chain combines TRBV20-1 with TRBJ2-7; D gene ambiguous. Trimming cost V 3 bases and J 4 bases, with 13 bases left between them. The germline V gene has CDR1 DFQATT and CDR2 SNEGSKA (reference sequence). This CDR3 is 13 amino acids long. CDR3 sequence (DNA): TGCAGTGCTAGTCTGGCGGCCCCTTACGAGCAGTACTTC. Translating gives CSASLAAPYEQYF.

The chain is built from TRBV9 and TRBJ2-3; 7 nucleotides match TRBD2. The length of the CDR3 is 15 residues. J gave up 1 base and V 3 bases, and 5 bases lay outside the gene matches. CDR1 and CDR2 (germline): SGDLS, YYNGEE. The CDR3: CASSAQRGRTDTQYF. CDR3 bases: TGTGCCAGCAGCGCCCAGCGGGGCCGCACAGATACGCAGTATTTT.

Note on this clone: A read error may produce the germline difference seen at one junction end. V and J are TRBV10-3 and TRBJ1-4; 9 nucleotides agree with TRBD1. The CDR3 runs 21 residues. The germline CDR1 and CDR2 sequences are ENHRY and SYGVKD. In DNA form, the CDR3 reads TGTGCCATCAGTGAGGGTTGGACAGGGGAGCTAACAACCTCAACTCATGAAAAACTGTTTTTT. This sequence encodes CAISEGWTGELTTSTHEKLFF.

The gene calls are TRBV29-1 and TRBJ1-4; no clear D. V was pared by 6 bases and J by 3 bases, with 11 bases between. CDR3 size: 13 residues. Germline V gives CDR1 SQVTM, CDR2 ANQGSEA. CDR3 DNA: TGCAGCGTCCATGCCGGGGCTAATGAAAAACTGTTTTTT. As protein: CSVHAGANEKLFF. Looking up the rest from reference TRBV29-1 and TRBJ1-4 gives the full variable domain: SAVISQKPSRDICQRGTSLTIQCQVDSQVTMMFWYRQQPGQSLTLIATANQGSEATYESGFVIDKFPISRPNLTFSTLTVSNMSPEDSSIYLCSVHAGANEKLFFGSGTQLSVL.

The chain joins TRBV6-6 to TRBJ1-6, with 7 bases lining up with TRBD1. Trimming took 6 bases from V and 7 from J; bases not matched to a gene: 6. The CDR3 extends over 14 amino acids. CDR1 is MNHNY, CDR2 SVGAGI, per germline (reference sequence). The CDR3 bases are TGTGCCAGCAGCGTCGGGACAGAAAATTCACCCCTCCACTTT. Amino acids: CASSVGTENSPLHF.

V usage is TRBV12-3 or TRBV12-4 and J usage is TRBJ1-2; TRBD1 matches 7 bases. The V segment lost 5 bases and the J segment 8 bases; nucleotides outside the gene matches: 8. The CDR3 has 13 amino acids. CDR3 in amino acids: CASSVQGDRGYTF. The DNA of the CDR3 is TGTGCCAGCAGTGTCCAGGGGGATCGGGGCTACACCTTC.